The 30 T cell receptor beta chains reported below all come from one sample, sequenced in a study of beta chain features in type 1 diabetes. Study-wide results and caveats: In all four CD4+ subsets, TCRB CDR3 length was significantly, moderately reduced in type 1 diabetes.

These receptors have no identified antigens. Expressed TCRB transcripts got sequenced, as all isolated RNA was reverse transcribed. Data came from immunoSEQ multiplex PCR; TCRdb stores just in-frame clones and leaves some out. The repertoire holds 150,000 to 200,000 clones, with 8% to 8.5% as singletons. Material: central memory CD4+ T cells from blood. The origin of the receptors is a woman between 18 and 29 years old with type 1 diabetes.

The V call is TRBV5-1, the J call TRBJ2-4, with a tentative D call TRBD2 (6 bases). The CDR3 is 16 residues long. Germline V gene data show CDR1 as SGHRS and CDR2 as YFSETQ. Trimming pared 2 bases from V and 9 bases from J, leaving 21 bases between. CDR3 region: CASSLEGGGRQGIQYF. The CDR3 coding sequence is TGCGCCAGCAGCTTAGAGGGCGGAGGGCGCCAAGGCATTCAGTACTTC. Looking up the rest from reference TRBV5-1 and TRBJ2-4 gives the full variable domain: KAGVTQTPRYLIKTRGQQVTLSCSPISGHRSVSWYQQTPGQGLQFLFEYFSETQRNKGNFPGRFSGRQFSNSRSEMNVSTLELGDSALYLCASSLEGGGRQGIQYFGAGTRLSVL.

In its sample, this clone was seen a few times. In DNA form, the CDR3 reads TGTGCCAGCAGCTCCGGGACTTTGCAAGAGACCCAGTACTTC. It is translated as CASSSGTLQETQYF. This chain links TRBV7-2 with TRBJ2-5; TRBD2 might be the D (6 bases). CDR3 length equals 14 residues. V dropped 4 bases and J dropped 2 bases, with 11 bases sitting between them. Germline CDR1 reads SGHTA; CDR2 reads FQGNSA.

CDR3 in amino acids: CASSRQLQETQYF. The CDR3 DNA sequence: TGTGCCAGCAGCCGACAGCTACAAGAGACCCAGTACTTC. The J gene is TRBJ2-5, the V gene TRBV7-7, with D maybe TRBD1 (5 bases). CDR3 length: 13 residues. CDR1 SSHAT and CDR2 FNYEAQ come from the germline V gene (reference sequence). V gave up 5 bases and J gave up 2 bases, with 9 bases separating them.

V and J are TRBV2 and TRBJ2-2; D might be TRBD2 (5 bases). The V and J ends lost 8 bases and 6 bases respectively, with 16 bases between them. Per germline, CDR1 SNHLY and CDR2 FYNNEI. The CDR3 is made up of 14 amino acids. The CDR3 is CASVPGGGAGELFF. CDR3 nucleotides: TGTGCCAGCGTACCCGGAGGTGGTGCCGGGGAGCTGTTTTTT.

This clone was counted a few times. This rearrangement joins TRBV7-3 to TRBJ2-7; 10 positions match TRBD2. The CDR3 totals 15 residues. V trimming: 4 bases; J trimming: 3 bases; junction bases outside the gene matches: 6. The V gene's germline CDR1 is SGHTA and CDR2 FQGTGA. The CDR3 here is CASSSSLAGDYEQYF. The CDR3 DNA sequence: TGTGCCAGCAGCTCATCTCTAGCGGGAGACTACGAGCAGTACTTC.

The V gene is TRBV7-2, the J gene TRBJ2-3; 14 bases fit TRBD2. Germline CDR1 is SGHTA and CDR2 is FQGNSA. The CDR3 is made up of 16 amino acids. Trimming removed 5 bases from V and 4 bases from J; junction bases left unmatched: 5. DNA of the CDR3: TGTGCCAGCAGCCGAGGGACTAGCGGGGGACCAGATACGCAGTATTTT. The encoded protein is CASSRGTSGGPDTQYF.

The table lists this clone with a few counts. This rearrangement joins TRBV9 to TRBJ1-6; D remains ambiguous. This CDR3 is 13 amino acids long. Looked up from germline, CDR1 is SGDLS and CDR2 is YYNGEE. The V end was cut by 3 bases, the J end by 8 bases, with 9 bases between. Written as DNA, the CDR3 is TGTGCCAGCAGCGGCGAGGAGTATTCACCCCTCCACTTT. The encoded protein is CASSGEEYSPLHF.

The genes are TRBV5-1 and TRBJ1-2, with D unresolved. The CDR3 loop spans 13 amino acids. Per germline, CDR1 SGHRS and CDR2 YFSETQ. Trimming stripped 1 base from V and 2 bases from J, with 6 bases between. The CDR3 sequence is CASSLSENYGYTF. DNA of the CDR3: TGCGCCAGCAGCTTGAGCGAAAACTATGGCTACACCTTC.

This clone appeared many times. The rearrangement uses TRBV30 and TRBJ2-5; D may be TRBD2 (5 bases). V gave up 1 base and J gave up 5 bases, with 14 bases separating them. CDR3 size: 14 residues. Germline values: CDR1 GTSNPN, CDR2 SVGIG (reference sequence). The CDR3 nucleotides read TGTGCCTGGAGTGCCCCTTTGCAGCGGGAGACCCAGTACTTC. Protein sequence: CAWSAPLQRETQYF.

This clone was seen only a few times. The chain combines TRBV5-4 with TRBJ2-1, with 11 positions matching TRBD2. The length of the CDR3 is 16 residues. The germline V gene encodes CDR1 SGHNT and CDR2 YYREEE (reference sequence). V was clipped by 3 bases and J by 0 bases; unmatched bases: 2. CDR3 DNA sequence: TGTGCCAGCAGCTCTAGCGGGAGGACCTCCTACAATGAGCAGTTCTTC. Translated, it gives CASSSSGRTSYNEQFF.

This clone was observed a few times. The rearrangement joins TRBV20-1 to TRBJ1-1; TRBD1 matches 7 bases. Germline-derived CDR1 and CDR2 are DFQATT and SNEGSKA (reference sequence). Trimming at V came to 6 bases and at J to 11 bases, leaving 9 bases not matched to a gene. The CDR3 loop spans 11 amino acids. CDR3 coding DNA: TGCAGTGCCCGGGACAGCCCAGAGGCTTTCTTT. It is translated as CSARDSPEAFF.

In regard to this clone: An end of the junction does not agree with germline; a read error may underlie this. The V and J genes are TRBV18 and TRBJ2-1, with 13 bases matching TRBD2. CDR3 length equals 15 residues. Germline CDR1 and CDR2: KGHSH and LQKENI. The CDR3 DNA reads as TGTGCCAGCTCCCCACTAGCGGGAGGGCCCAATGAGCAGTTCTTC. As protein: CASSPLAGGPNEQFF.

V usage is TRBV2 and J usage is TRBJ1-4, with 7 bases that match TRBD1. After removal of 6 bases from V and 10 bases from J, the junction contained 11 bases not matched to a gene. Germline CDR1 and CDR2: SNHLY and FYNNEI. This CDR3 region has 14 residues. CDR3 DNA sequence: TGTGCCAGCAGCCAGCAGGGGGGCCGGAGAAAACTGTTTTTT. Its translation is CASSQQGGRRKLFF.

The rearrangement joins TRBV19 to TRBJ1-2; TRBD1 agrees at 9 bases. The CDR3 spans 14 residues. CDR1 is LNHDA and CDR2 is SQIVND in the germline V gene (reference sequence). V lost 3 bases, J lost 5 bases, and 4 bases stayed unmatched. The CDR3 sequence: CASSIDRGKYGYTF. CDR3 nucleotides: TGTGCCAGTAGTATCGACAGGGGGAAGTATGGCTACACCTTC.

The sample holds many counts of this clone. The rearrangement joins TRBV28 to TRBJ1-1; D is uncertain. With 5 bases removed from V and 1 base from J, the gap between germline ends came to 8 bases. The length of the CDR3 is 13 residues. Germline lookup yields CDR1 MDHEN and CDR2 SYDVKM. The CDR3 loop is CASSPPGNTEAFF. In nucleotides, the CDR3 is TGTGCCAGCAGTCCACCGGGGAACACTGAAGCTTTCTTT.

This clone was observed a handful of times. The V call is TRBV9, the J call TRBJ2-5, with 11 bases aligning to TRBD2. V was pared by 0 bases and J by 2 bases, with 9 bases of the junction left unmatched. Germline CDR1 SGDLS, CDR2 YYNGEE. This CDR3 comprises 18 residues. Written as DNA, the CDR3 is TGTGCCAGCAGCGTAGGACCTAGCGGGGGGACCCAACAAGAGACCCAGTACTTC. Residues: CASSVGPSGGTQQETQYF.

The chain recombines TRBV19 with TRBJ1-4; TRBD1 agrees at 7 bases. The V gene end was trimmed by 7 bases and the J gene end by 5 bases; junction bases not matched to a gene: 10. This CDR3 region has 15 residues. The germline V gene encodes CDR1 LNHDA and CDR2 SQIVND (reference sequence). The CDR3 DNA reads as TGTGCCAGTATGTCGCTGGGGACAGAAAATGAAAAACTGTTTTTT. Encoded protein: CASMSLGTENEKLFF. The full variable domain, rest sourced from reference TRBV19 and TRBJ1-4, is DGGITQSPKYLFRKEGQNVTLSCEQNLNHDAMYWYRQDPGQGLRLIYYSQIVNDFQKGDIAEGYSVSREKKESFPLTVTSAQKNPTAFYLCASMSLGTENEKLFFGSGTQLSVL.

This clone was detected only a few times. The CDR3 protein is CASSTTGPSDTQYF. CDR3 nucleotides: TGTGCCAGTAGTACGACAGGACCCTCAGATACGCAGTATTTT. The chain employs TRBV19 and TRBJ2-3; D may be TRBD1 (6 bases). V was trimmed by 4 bases and J by 4 bases, leaving 12 bases between them. CDR1 LNHDA and CDR2 SQIVND come from the germline V gene (reference sequence). The CDR3 has 14 amino acids.

This clone was observed a handful of times. The rearrangement joins TRBV4-3 to TRBJ2-5; tentative D call: TRBD2 (6 bases). The germline V gene encodes CDR1 LGHNA and CDR2 YSLEER. The length of the CDR3 is 19 residues. Trimming left V 0 bases short and J 2 bases short, with 22 bases between. The CDR3 nucleotides are TGCGCCAGCAGCCAAGATGCCTCGAGTTGGTCCCGGGGGCAAGAGACCCAGTACTTC. It translates to CASSQDASSWSRGQETQYF.

The chain has TRBV18 and TRBJ1-2, with D unresolved. Looked up from germline, CDR1 is KGHSH and CDR2 is LQKENI. The CDR3 covers 14 residues. Between the trimmed V and J ends, which lost 3 bases and 9 bases, there was a span of 17 bases. CDR3 sequence: CASSPMGGDESYTF. In DNA, the CDR3 is TGTGCCAGCTCACCCATGGGAGGAGACGAAAGCTACACCTTC.

This clone turned up a few times. The chain carries TRBV11-2 and TRBJ1-2; D is unclear. CDR1 SGHAT and CDR2 FQNNGV come from the germline V gene. The CDR3 contains 13 residues. With 5 bases removed from V and 3 bases from J, the gap between germline ends came to 10 bases. The CDR3 loop reads CASSPGYYYGYTF. For the CDR3, the DNA is TGTGCCAGCAGCCCAGGATACTACTATGGCTACACCTTC.

This clone has more than one count but fewer than ten. The V call is TRBV19, the J call TRBJ2-3; 11 positions agree with TRBD1. This CDR3 region has 15 residues. Per germline, CDR1 LNHDA and CDR2 SQIVND (reference sequence). V lost 6 bases and J lost 8; bases outside the gene matches: 10. The CDR3 coding sequence is TGTGCCAGTAGCCCGATGGGACAGGGGGTCGGTACGCAGTATTTT. Encoded protein: CASSPMGQGVGTQYF.

V usage is TRBV30 and J usage is TRBJ2-1; 7 bases agree with TRBD2. V shed 4 bases and J 0 bases; nucleotides not matched to a gene: 3. Germline V gives CDR1 GTSNPN, CDR2 SVGIG (reference sequence). The CDR3 length is 14 residues. For the CDR3, the DNA is TGTGCCTGGAACGGGAGGAGCTCCTACAATGAGCAGTTCTTC. Translation gives CAWNGRSSYNEQFF.

The chain carries TRBV30 and TRBJ2-7, with 8 bases fitting TRBD2. Germline V gene sequence: CDR1 GTSNPN, CDR2 SVGIG (reference sequence). V was clipped by 5 bases and J by 1 base; unmatched bases: 7. This CDR3 is built from 14 residues. The CDR3 here is CAWCSGGQSYEQYF. In DNA, the CDR3 is TGTGCCTGGTGCAGCGGGGGACAATCCTACGAGCAGTACTTC.

The CDR3 bases are TGTGCCAGCATCAACAGTTTAGGCTCCTACAATGAGCAGTTCTTC. Amino acid sequence: CASINSLGSYNEQFF. This sequence joins TRBV2 and TRBJ2-1, with D unresolved. Germline-derived CDR1 and CDR2 are SNHLY and FYNNEI. This CDR3 has 15 residues. V was pared by 7 bases and J by 0 bases, with 13 bases between.

In its sample, this clone was seen a few times. The rearrangement links TRBV15 to TRBJ2-7; 7 bases match TRBD1. The CDR3 extends over 16 amino acids. The V and J ends lost 0 bases and 1 base, in that order; junction bases with no gene match: 6. Germline values: CDR1 LNHNV, CDR2 YYDKDF (reference sequence). The CDR3 loop is CATSRDPTGSSYEQYF. In nucleotides, the CDR3 is TGTGCCACCAGCAGAGATCCGACAGGGTCATCCTACGAGCAGTACTTC. Filled out from reference TRBV15 and TRBJ2-7, the complete variable domain reads DAMVIQNPRYQVTQFGKPVTLSCSQTLNHNVMYWYQQKSSQAPKLLFHYYDKDFNNEADTPDNFQSRRPNTSFCFLDIRSPGLGDTAMYLCATSRDPTGSSYEQYFGPGTRLTVT.

About this clone: The sample has other DNA sequences that encode this CDR3 too. V gene TRBV7-2 combines with J gene TRBJ2-5; D may be TRBD2 (5 bases). Trimming cost V 3 bases and J 4 bases, with 9 bases left between them. The CDR3 sequence is 13 residues long. CDR1 SGHTA and CDR2 FQGNSA come from the germline V gene. The CDR3 here is CASSFQGGETQYF. The CDR3 DNA reads TGTGCCAGCAGCTTTCAAGGAGGAGAGACCCAGTACTTC.

This clone was detected a few times. The rearrangement uses TRBV11-2 and TRBJ2-5; 9 positions agree with TRBD2. CDR3 size: 16 residues. The germline CDR1 and CDR2 sequences are SGHAT and FQNNGV. Losses at the gene ends were 4 bases for V and 4 bases for J; bases not matched to a gene: 10. The CDR3: CASSSGGLAGRETQYF. The CDR3 nucleotides read TGTGCCAGCAGCTCCGGTGGTCTAGCGGGGCGAGAGACCCAGTACTTC.

This clone was picked up a small number of times. The chain has TRBV7-2 and TRBJ1-2; a possible D gene is TRBD1 (6 bases). V shed 0 bases and J shed 0 bases, with 14 bases lying between them. The CDR3 contains 17 residues. The germline V gene encodes CDR1 SGHTA and CDR2 FQGNSA. CDR3 residues: CASSLAPTGSSNYGYTF. CDR3 nucleotide sequence: TGTGCCAGCAGCTTAGCCCCCACAGGGAGCTCTAACTATGGCTACACCTTC.

This sequence joins TRBV9 and TRBJ2-1, with 7 positions matching TRBD1. Looked up from germline, CDR1 is SGDLS and CDR2 is YYNGEE. The CDR3 is made up of 15 amino acids. With 4 bases clipped from V and 4 bases from J, the junction kept 8 bases outside the gene matches. For the CDR3, the DNA is TGTGCCAGCAGCTCCCCGGGACAGTTTTACAATGAGCAGTTCTTC. Protein product: CASSSPGQFYNEQFF.